The next 21 T cell receptor beta chains were all read from a single sample in a study of cytotoxic CD8 clonotypes in ibrutinib-treated CLL. The repertoire was sequenced with immunoSEQ multiplex PCR; TCRdb's copy has only in-frame clones and lacks some. The sample lists nearly 300,000 clones; more than 70% were seen once. The material sequenced was PBMCs, taken at disease progression, from a patient treated with ibrutinib. The receptors derive from a human donor with chronic lymphocytic leukemia.

V gene TRBV20-1 combines with J gene TRBJ1-1; 7 positions agree with TRBD1. Losses at the gene ends were 6 bases for V and 8 bases for J; bases not matched to a gene: 6. This CDR3 is 11 amino acids long. Per the germline V gene, CDR1 is DFQATT and CDR2 is SNEGSKA (reference sequence). Here the CDR3 DNA reads TGCAGTGCCTCGGGACAGACAGAAGCTTTCTTT. Translation gives CSASGQTEAFF.

The V and J genes are TRBV6-1 and TRBJ1-1, with D perhaps TRBD1 (5 bases). Germline V gives CDR1 MNHNS, CDR2 SASEGT. The CDR3 is made up of 14 amino acids. V lost 6 bases to trimming and J lost 1 base, with 12 bases between them. This CDR3 is CASRHFDRNTEAFF. The CDR3 region has the DNA TGTGCCAGCAGGCACTTCGACAGGAACACTGAAGCTTTCTTT.

The genes are TRBV29-1 and TRBJ2-7; D may be TRBD2 (6 bases). There are 14 residues in the CDR3. V shed 6 bases and J shed 0 bases, with 15 bases lying between them. The germline V gene encodes CDR1 SQVTM and CDR2 ANQGSEA. The CDR3 here is CSVHSGGVSYEQYF. The CDR3 DNA follows: TGCAGCGTCCATAGCGGTGGGGTCTCCTACGAGCAGTACTTC.

The CDR3 region is CASTIIYEQYF. The CDR3 coding sequence is TGTGCCAGCACCATCATTTACGAGCAGTACTTC. The chain recombines TRBV6-5 with TRBJ2-7; D is ambiguous. V gave up 7 bases and J gave up 4 bases, with 8 bases separating them. The CDR3 contains 11 residues. The germline V gene encodes CDR1 MNHEY and CDR2 SVGAGI.

The count of this clone is one. The chain is built from TRBV5-4 and TRBJ2-3, with 8 bases fitting TRBD2. CDR1 and CDR2 from the germline V gene are SGHNT and YYREEE (reference sequence). The ends lost 4 bases at V and 0 bases at J; junction bases unmatched: 7. The length of the CDR3 is 16 residues. The CDR3 loop reads CASSPISGTSTDTQYF. DNA for the CDR3: TGTGCCAGCAGCCCTATTAGCGGGACAAGCACAGATACGCAGTATTTT.

This chain connects TRBV9 to TRBJ2-1, with TRBD2 matching over 9 bases. The CDR3 has 15 residues. Germline-derived CDR1 and CDR2 are SGDLS and YYNGEE. V shed 2 bases and J 2 bases; nucleotides not matched to a gene: 2. The CDR3 DNA reads TGTGCCAGCAGCGTTAGACTAGCGGCCTACAATGAGCAGTTCTTC. It yields the protein CASSVRLAAYNEQFF.

The chain combines TRBV28 with TRBJ1-2; possibly TRBD1 for D (5 bases). This CDR3 has 14 residues. V gave up 7 bases and J gave up 4 bases, with 16 bases separating them. Per germline, CDR1 MDHEN and CDR2 SYDVKM. The CDR3 loop is CASTYGAGTYGYTF. CDR3 bases: TGTGCCAGCACCTATGGGGCAGGGACCTATGGCTACACCTTC.

This clone was seen just once. This chain uses TRBV20-1 with TRBJ1-5; unclear D gene. Germline CDR1 DFQATT, CDR2 SNEGSKA (reference sequence). The CDR3 covers 11 residues. V was pared by 6 bases and J by 11 bases, with 14 bases between. CDR3 loop: CSAQSVLAQHF. The CDR3 DNA is TGCAGTGCCCAGAGCGTCTTGGCCCAGCATTTT.

The rearrangement uses TRBV11-3 and TRBJ2-2; D not certain. CDR3 length: 13 residues. Trimming shortened V by 3 bases and J by 5 bases, and 7 bases separated the two germline ends. Germline CDR1 reads SGHNT; CDR2 reads YENEEA. Written as DNA, the CDR3 is TGTGCCAGCAGCTTTTACGGGACCGGGGAGCTGTTTTTT. Translated, it gives CASSFYGTGELFF.

The rearrangement joins TRBV5-6 to TRBJ1-1; 9 bases agree with TRBD1. The V gene end was trimmed by 4 bases and the J gene end by 4 bases; junction bases not matched to a gene: 5. Germline V CDR1 and CDR2: SGHDT, YYEEEE. The CDR3 is made up of 14 amino acids. This chain's CDR3 is CASSLRTGVTEAFF. DNA for the CDR3: TGTGCCAGCAGCCTGAGGACAGGGGTCACTGAAGCTTTCTTT.

This clone was counted once. V usage is TRBV15 and J usage is TRBJ2-5; no clear D gene. Trimming removed 0 bases at V and 1 base at J, with 6 bases between. Germline values: CDR1 LNHNV, CDR2 YYDKDF (reference sequence). This CDR3 comprises 14 residues. DNA for the CDR3: TGTGCCACCAGCAGAGATCCCCTCCAAGAGACCCAGTACTTC. This codes for CATSRDPLQETQYF.

This clone turned up a few times. The rearrangement links TRBV9 to TRBJ2-1; D might be TRBD2 (6 bases). V lost 3 bases, J lost 3 bases, and 13 bases lay in between. CDR3 length equals 15 residues. Germline V gives CDR1 SGDLS, CDR2 YYNGEE. In nucleotides, the CDR3 is TGTGCCAGCAGCGACGGGCTAGCGAGCTACAATGAGCAGTTCTTC. Translating gives CASSDGLASYNEQFF.

About this clone: The same CDR3 can be traced to other DNA sequences in this sample. The gene calls are TRBV5-5 and TRBJ2-5; D may be TRBD2 (5 bases). This CDR3 region has 13 residues. Germline CDR1 is SGHKS and CDR2 is YYEKEE (reference sequence). V lost 1 base and J lost 5, with 9 bases in between. The CDR3, as DNA: TGTGCCAGCAGCTTGCGGGGATGGGAGACCCAGTACTTC. Residues: CASSLRGWETQYF.

The gene calls are TRBV7-2 and TRBJ2-1, with D perhaps matching TRBD2 (6 bases). V lost 2 bases and J 0 bases, leaving 8 bases between the germline ends. CDR3 size: 15 residues. Germline CDR1 reads SGHTA; CDR2 reads FQGNSA. The CDR3 coding sequence is TGTGCCAGCAGCTTAAGGCGGGGCTCCTACAATGAGCAGTTCTTC. Translation: CASSLRRGSYNEQFF.

The chain employs TRBV6-5 and TRBJ2-5, with D unresolved. Trimming took off 0 bases at V and 2 bases at J, with 10 bases between the two ends. Germline V gene lookup returns CDR1 MNHEY and CDR2 SVGAGI. The CDR3 contains 15 residues. The CDR3: CASSYSWARQETQYF. DNA for the CDR3: TGTGCCAGCAGTTACTCTTGGGCCAGGCAAGAGACCCAGTACTTC.

Judged by abundance, this clone is medium-sized. V usage is TRBV4-3 and J usage is TRBJ2-5, with 7 bases identical to TRBD2. The CDR3 sequence is 16 residues long. After removal of 4 bases from V and 5 bases from J, the junction contained 13 bases not matched to a gene. Germline-derived CDR1 and CDR2 are LGHNA and YSLEER. Written as DNA, the CDR3 is TGCGCCAGCAGCCCCGAGGAAGGCGGGGGAAGCGAGACCCAGTACTTC. This translates into CASSPEEGGGSETQYF.

This chain connects TRBV5-1 to TRBJ2-1; D is unclear. Trimming pared 0 bases from V and 1 base from J, leaving 11 bases between. The CDR3 extends over 16 amino acids. Per the germline V gene, CDR1 is SGHRS and CDR2 is YFSETQ. The CDR3 spells CASSLVAQGSYNEQFF. Here the CDR3 DNA reads TGCGCCAGCAGCTTGGTTGCGCAAGGATCCTACAATGAGCAGTTCTTC.

The V gene is TRBV7-3, the J gene TRBJ2-5, with D possibly matching TRBD1 (6 bases). The germline V and J ends were trimmed by 3 bases and 2 bases, with 7 bases remaining between them. The CDR3 consists of 13 residues. Germline lookup yields CDR1 SGHTA and CDR2 FQGTGA. The CDR3 DNA sequence: TGTGCCAGCAGCTTCAGGGGACAAGAGACCCAGTACTTC. This sequence encodes CASSFRGQETQYF.

The CDR3 spells CASSPDREWQPQHF. In DNA, the CDR3 is TGTGCCAGCAGCCCTGACAGGGAATGGCAGCCCCAGCATTTT. V and J are TRBV6-6 and TRBJ1-5; 7 nucleotides line up with TRBD1. Germline trimming cut 6 bases from V and 7 bases from J; bases unmatched to any gene: 9. Germline V gives CDR1 MNHNY, CDR2 SVGAGI (reference sequence). The CDR3 sequence is 14 residues long.

This sequence joins TRBV27 and TRBJ2-2; D might be TRBD1 (5 bases). Germline V lookup: CDR1 MNHEY, CDR2 SMNVEV (reference sequence). The CDR3 loop spans 13 amino acids. The CDR3 protein is CVYPRENTGELFF. The DNA of the CDR3 is TGTGTCTATCCCAGGGAGAACACCGGGGAGCTGTTTTTT.

This chain uses TRBV7-9 with TRBJ1-1; 7 positions agree with TRBD1. Germline CDR1 is SEHNR and CDR2 is FQNEAQ (reference sequence). V trimming: 0 bases; J trimming: 1 base; junction bases outside the gene matches: 2. The CDR3 extends over 15 amino acids. CDR3 sequence (DNA): TGTGCCAGCAGCTTAGCACAGGGGAAGAACACTGAAGCTTTCTTT. This translates into CASSLAQGKNTEAFF.